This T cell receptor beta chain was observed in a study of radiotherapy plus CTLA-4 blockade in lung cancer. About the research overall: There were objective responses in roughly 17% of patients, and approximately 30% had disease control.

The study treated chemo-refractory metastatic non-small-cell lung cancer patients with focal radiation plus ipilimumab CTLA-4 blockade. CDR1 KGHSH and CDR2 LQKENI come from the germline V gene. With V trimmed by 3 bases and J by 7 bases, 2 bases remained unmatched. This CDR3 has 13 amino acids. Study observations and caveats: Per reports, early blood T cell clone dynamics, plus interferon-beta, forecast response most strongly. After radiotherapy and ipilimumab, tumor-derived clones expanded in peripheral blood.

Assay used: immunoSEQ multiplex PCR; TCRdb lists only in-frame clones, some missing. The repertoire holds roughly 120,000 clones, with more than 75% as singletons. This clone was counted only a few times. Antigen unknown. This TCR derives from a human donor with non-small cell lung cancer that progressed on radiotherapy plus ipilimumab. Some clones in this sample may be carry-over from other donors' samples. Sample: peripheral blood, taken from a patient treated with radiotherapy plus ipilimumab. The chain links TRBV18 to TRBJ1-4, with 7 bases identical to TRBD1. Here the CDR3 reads CASSPRDSEKLFF. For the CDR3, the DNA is TGTGCCAGCTCACCTAGGGACAGTGAAAAACTGTTTTTT. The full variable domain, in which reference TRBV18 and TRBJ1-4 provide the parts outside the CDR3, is NAGVMQNPRHLVRRRGQEARLRCSPMKGHSHVYWYRQLPEEGLKFMVYLQKENIIDESGMPKERFSAEFPKEGPSILRIQQVVRGDSAAYFCASSPRDSEKLFFGSGTQLSVL.